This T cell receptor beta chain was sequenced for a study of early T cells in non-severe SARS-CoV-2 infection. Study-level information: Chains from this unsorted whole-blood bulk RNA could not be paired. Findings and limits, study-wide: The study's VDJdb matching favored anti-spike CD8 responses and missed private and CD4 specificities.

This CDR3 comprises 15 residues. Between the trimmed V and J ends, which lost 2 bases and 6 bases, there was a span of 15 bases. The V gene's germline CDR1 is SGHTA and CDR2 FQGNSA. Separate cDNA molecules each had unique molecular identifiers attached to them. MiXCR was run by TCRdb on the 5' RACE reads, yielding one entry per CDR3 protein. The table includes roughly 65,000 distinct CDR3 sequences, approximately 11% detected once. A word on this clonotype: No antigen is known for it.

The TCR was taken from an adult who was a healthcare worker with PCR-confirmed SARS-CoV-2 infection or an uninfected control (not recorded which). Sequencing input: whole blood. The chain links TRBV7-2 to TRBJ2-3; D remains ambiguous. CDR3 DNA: TGTGCCAGCAGCTTATCCACCTTTGGCAGGGATACGCAGTATTTT. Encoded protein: CASSLSTFGRDTQYF.